Following are 21 T cell receptor beta chains from one sample sequenced in a study of memory CD4+ T cells and cytomegalovirus serostatus. The sort gate was single viable CD3+CD4+CD8-CD45RO+ cells for memory CD4+ T cells. This table comes from immunoSEQ multiplex PCR, and its TCRdb copy is limited to in-frame clones, with some not included. The sample contains over 55,000 clones, 70% to 80% of which appear only once. Input material: memory CD4+ T cells from blood. The receptors were sampled from an adult in good health and CMV-seronegative.

The DNA of the CDR3 is TGTGCCAGCAGCCCGTGGGGGACTCCTAACTATGGCTACACCTTC. This translates into CASSPWGTPNYGYTF. The chain employs TRBV2 and TRBJ1-2; possible D gene TRBD1, 5 bases. Germline CDR1 is SNHLY and CDR2 is FYNNEI. Trimming shortened V by 6 bases and J by 0 bases, and 14 bases separated the two germline ends. This CDR3 spans 15 amino acids. The full variable domain, rest sourced from reference TRBV2 and TRBJ1-2, is EPEVTQTPSHQVTQMGQEVILRCVPISNHLYFYWYRQILGQKVEFLVSFYNNEISEKSEIFDDQFSVERPDGSNFTLKIRSTKLEDSAMYFCASSPWGTPNYGYTFGSGTRLTVV.

The chain couples TRBV28 to TRBJ2-5; possible D gene TRBD2, 5 bases. The end of the DNA aligns better with TRBJ2-7, so the J call may be wrong. This CDR3 is 13 amino acids long. CDR1 is MDHEN and CDR2 is SYDVKM in the germline V gene. DNA for the CDR3: TGTGCCAGCCTGGGGAGTCCCTCCTACGAGCAGTACTTC. Its protein product is CASLGSPSYEQYF.

The CDR3 DNA is TGTGCCAGCTCACCACTGGACAGGGACTATGGCTACACCTTC. Translated: CASSPLDRDYGYTF. The chain links TRBV18 to TRBJ1-2, with TRBD1 matching 8 bases. V dropped 1 base and J dropped 3; count of bases not matched to a gene: 1. The CDR3 consists of 14 residues. Germline V gene data show CDR1 as KGHSH and CDR2 as LQKENI. Together with reference TRBV18 and TRBJ1-2, the CDR3 gives the full variable domain: NAGVMQNPRHLVRRRGQEARLRCSPMKGHSHVYWYRQLPEEGLKFMVYLQKENIIDESGMPKERFSAEFPKEGPSILRIQQVVRGDSAAYFCASSPLDRDYGYTFGSGTRLTVV.

This chain joins TRBV27 and TRBJ2-3; a possible D gene is TRBD2 (8 bases). Trimming removed 5 bases at V and 14 bases at J, with 32 bases between. Germline lookup yields CDR1 MNHEY and CDR2 SMNVEV (reference sequence). This CDR3 spans 17 amino acids. The CDR3 DNA reads TGTGCCAGCAGTAGGGACAGCGGGAGTTCTCCCAATGAGGGAGCGTATTTT. Amino acid sequence: CASSRDSGSSPNEGAYF.

In its sample, this clone is medium-sized. This rearrangement joins TRBV19 to TRBJ1-2, with 11 bases aligning to TRBD1. Per germline, CDR1 LNHDA and CDR2 SQIVND (reference sequence). J was trimmed by 5 bases and V by 6 bases; bases with no gene match: 8. The CDR3 loop spans 15 amino acids. CDR3 in DNA: TGTGCCAGTAGCACTGCCGGGACAGGGGGTTATGGCTACACCTTC. This gives the protein CASSTAGTGGYGYTF.

This chain uses TRBV5-5 with TRBJ1-1; D is ambiguous. The germline V gene encodes CDR1 SGHKS and CDR2 YYEKEE (reference sequence). The CDR3 loop spans 13 amino acids. V was cut by 2 bases and J by 8 bases, with 13 bases left in between. The CDR3, as DNA: TGTGCCAGCAGCTTTACCAACACCTTAGAAGCTTTCTTT. It is translated as CASSFTNTLEAFF.

The genes are TRBV20-1 and TRBJ1-3; D is unclear. CDR3 size: 11 residues. V lost 3 bases, J lost 3 bases, and 3 bases lay in between. The V gene's germline CDR1 is DFQATT and CDR2 SNEGSKA (reference sequence). CDR3: CSASFGNTIYF. The CDR3 bases are TGCAGTGCTAGTTTTGGAAACACCATATATTTT.

This clone has just one count. The chain combines TRBV4-1 with TRBJ2-2; D possibly corresponds to TRBD1 (6 bases). This CDR3 spans 16 amino acids. Germline CDR1 MGHRA, CDR2 YSYEKL. V lost 2 bases to trimming and J lost 0 bases, with 10 bases between them. This CDR3 reads CASSQTGFANTGELFF. The CDR3 region has the DNA TGCGCCAGCAGCCAAACAGGGTTCGCGAACACCGGGGAGCTGTTTTTT.

The chain recombines TRBV6-5 with TRBJ1-6; no clear D gene. V dropped 5 bases and J dropped 9 bases, with 14 bases sitting between them. Germline CDR1 and CDR2: MNHEY and SVGAGI. The CDR3 has 14 residues. The CDR3 sequence is CASSPSNTGSPLHF. For the CDR3, the DNA is TGTGCCAGCAGTCCTTCTAACACCGGTTCACCCCTCCACTTT.

The chain carries TRBV12-5 and TRBJ1-5; D ambiguous. The V and J ends lost 5 bases and 2 bases respectively, with 13 bases between them. This CDR3 region has 15 residues. Germline-derived CDR1 and CDR2 are LGHNT and FRNRAP. The chain's CDR3 is CASGTTALGNQPQHF. Written as DNA, the CDR3 is TGTGCTAGTGGTACCACAGCATTAGGCAATCAGCCCCAGCATTTT.

This chain connects TRBV2 to TRBJ1-5, with a weak D call TRBD1 (6 bases). The CDR3 is 13 residues long. V was shortened by 6 bases and J by 6 bases, with 12 bases between the two germline ends. Germline V gene lookup returns CDR1 SNHLY and CDR2 FYNNEI. CDR3 coding DNA: TGTGCCAGCAGCTCCACAGGGATTCAGCCCCAGCATTTT. Translated: CASSSTGIQPQHF.

This sequence joins TRBV6-6 and TRBJ1-2; D possibly corresponds to TRBD1 (5 bases). Deletions cut 2 bases from V and 8 bases from J, with 15 bases between. The CDR3 runs to 14 residues. In germline, CDR1 is MNHNY, CDR2 SVGAGI (reference sequence). The DNA for the CDR3 is TGTGCCAGCAGTTACACTGGGGGTGGTGGAGGCTACACCTTC. This sequence encodes CASSYTGGGGGYTF.

This chain's CDR3 is CASRRQGPYEQYF. DNA of the CDR3: TGTGCCAGCAGGAGACAGGGACCCTACGAGCAGTACTTC. This chain links TRBV27 with TRBJ2-7, with 7 bases identical to TRBD1. V shed 6 bases and J 2 bases; nucleotides not matched to a gene: 4. The CDR3 has 13 amino acids. Germline V CDR1 and CDR2: MNHEY, SMNVEV (reference sequence).

In regard to this clone: This sample includes further DNA sequences coding for the same CDR3. This chain connects TRBV4-1 to TRBJ2-1; D unclear. The CDR3 totals 15 residues. V gave up 1 base and J gave up 4 bases, with 11 bases separating them. Germline V lookup: CDR1 MGHRA, CDR2 YSYEKL. The CDR3 here is CASSQARVRYNEQFF. The CDR3 region has the DNA TGCGCCAGCAGCCAAGCTCGGGTCAGGTACAATGAGCAGTTCTTC.

Points on this clone: The sample holds other DNA sequences that translate to the same CDR3. The chain joins TRBV5-6 to TRBJ1-6; D might be TRBD1 (5 bases). V was clipped by 4 bases and J by 5 bases, with 7 bases between them. Germline V gene sequence: CDR1 SGHDT, CDR2 YYEEEE. CDR3 length: 13 amino acids. The CDR3: CASSLGHNSPLHF. CDR3 nucleotide sequence: TGTGCCAGCAGCCTGGGACATAATTCACCCCTCCACTTT.

Note on this clone: Its ends do not fully match the called genes, so a read error is possible. V usage is TRBV19 and J usage is TRBJ2-7; D gene unclear. The CDR3 sequence is 9 residues long. Germline V lookup: CDR1 LNHDA, CDR2 SQIVND (reference sequence). The CDR3 coding sequence is TGTGCCAGTAGGATAGAGCAGTACTTC. This encodes CASRIEQYF. The full variable domain, its missing parts supplied by reference TRBV19 and TRBJ2-7, is DGGITQSPKYLFRKEGQNVTLSCEQNLNHDAMYWYRQDPGQGLRLIYYSQIVNDFQKGDIAEGYSVSREKKESFPLTVTSAQKNPTAFYLCASRIEQYFGPGTRLTVT.

The gene calls are TRBV5-1 and TRBJ1-1; 9 bases match TRBD1. Germline V gene sequence: CDR1 SGHRS, CDR2 YFSETQ. The V segment lost 0 bases and the J segment 11 bases; nucleotides outside the gene matches: 11. This CDR3 contains 15 residues. This CDR3 reads CASSLATGTGYDAFF. The CDR3 DNA sequence: TGCGCCAGCAGCTTGGCGACCGGGACAGGGTACGACGCTTTCTTT.

The V gene is TRBV7-3, the J gene TRBJ2-7; 8 nucleotides align to TRBD2. The germline V gene has CDR1 SGHTA and CDR2 FQGTGA. The CDR3 sequence is 16 residues long. The ends lost 2 bases at V and 4 bases at J; junction bases unmatched: 10. For the CDR3, the DNA is TGTGCCAGCAGCTTATCAGCGGGAGAGGCAAAATACGAGCAGTACTTC. It yields the protein CASSLSAGEAKYEQYF. Complete variable domain (other parts from reference TRBV7-3 and TRBJ2-7): GAGVSQTPSNKVTEKGKYVELRCDPISGHTALYWYRQSLGQGPEFLIYFQGTGAADDSGLPNDRFFAVRPEGSVSTLKIQRTERGDSAVYLCASSLSAGEAKYEQYFGPGTRLTVT.

The chain links TRBV19 to TRBJ1-1; D perhaps matches TRBD1 (6 bases). Germline V gives CDR1 LNHDA, CDR2 SQIVND (reference sequence). The CDR3 totals 13 residues. The V gene lost 5 bases and the J gene lost 7 bases, with 14 bases spanning the gap. DNA of the CDR3: TGTGCCAGTAGTCAAATGGGAGGGGGTGAAGCTTTCTTT. Protein product: CASSQMGGGEAFF.

The DNA of the CDR3 is TGTGCCAGCTCACAAAACAGGGGGAACACTGAAGCTTTCTTT. This translates into CASSQNRGNTEAFF. The V call is TRBV18, the J call TRBJ1-1, with 7 nucleotides matching TRBD1. J lost 1 base, V lost 4 bases, and 3 bases had no gene match. Germline CDR1 KGHSH, CDR2 LQKENI. This CDR3 is built from 14 residues.

The chain recombines TRBV10-3 with TRBJ2-7, with 8 bases lining up with TRBD1. The CDR3 is 14 amino acids. The V and J ends lost 5 bases and 7 bases, in that order; junction bases with no gene match: 10. Germline-derived CDR1 and CDR2 are ENHRY and SYGVKD. DNA for the CDR3: TGTGCCATCAGTCGAGACAGGGGCGTTCGGGAGCAGTACTTC. It specifies CAISRDRGVREQYF.